The clone carrying this T cell receptor beta chain was counted only a few times. This entry belongs to a study of blood T cells in healthy people across ages. Germline values: CDR1 KGHSH, CDR2 LQKENI. V lost 3 bases, J lost 4 bases, and 9 bases lay in between. This CDR3 has 13 residues. Sample-barcoded 5' priming and a J-beta primer mix drove a second PCR of roughly 6 to 12 cycles. TCRdb recomputed calls from the 5' RACE reads with MiXCR, one row per CDR3 protein. This sample has approximately 1.5 million distinct CDR3 sequences, with 30% to 40% found just once. This TCR derives from a woman in her thirties in good health. The sequenced material came from blood. This chain links TRBV18 with TRBJ2-5, with D possibly being TRBD1 or TRBD2 (5 bases each). The CDR3 here is CASSPSGTETQYF. The CDR3 coding sequence is TGTGCCAGCTCACCGTCAGGGACAGAGACCCAGTACTTC.